Each of the 7 T cell receptor beta chains below was sequenced from the same sample in a study of T cell changes during pregnancy in multiple sclerosis. Method: immunoSEQ multiplex PCR; TCRdb's copy keeps in-frame clones and lacks some. The repertoire includes tens of thousands of clones, roughly nine tenths of them detected once, and under 1.5% sits in the top ten. Sequenced material: peripheral blood, taken in the first trimester of pregnancy. The receptors originated from a female donor in good health, enrolled as a control in a pregnancy study.

The rearrangement joins TRBV4-2 to TRBJ1-1; 12 bases are a match to TRBD1. The CDR3 is 19 residues long. V was clipped by 4 bases and J by 3 bases; unmatched bases: 15. CDR1 LGHNA and CDR2 YNFKEQ come from the germline V gene. The CDR3 DNA reads TGTGCCAGCAGCCGAACACCTCCGGGACAGGGGGCCGGGGACACTGAAGCTTTCTTT. Translated, it gives CASSRTPPGQGAGDTEAFF.

This clone was seen once. This chain joins TRBV11-2 and TRBJ1-1, with no clear D. CDR1 SGHAT and CDR2 FQNNGV come from the germline V gene. The CDR3 is 13 residues long. Trimming removed 3 bases from V and 5 bases from J, with 10 bases in between. CDR3 amino acids: CASSLRSRTEAFF. The CDR3 bases are TGTGCCAGCAGCTTGAGAAGTCGGACTGAAGCTTTCTTT.

The chain joins TRBV7-2 to TRBJ1-2; 8 bases match TRBD1. Germline CDR1 SGHTA, CDR2 FQGNSA. The CDR3 runs to 16 residues. Trimming at V came to 1 base and at J to 0 bases, leaving 4 bases not matched to a gene. The CDR3 coding sequence is TGTGCCAGCAGCTTAGGGGCGACAGGGGCTAACTATGGCTACACCTTC. The encoded protein is CASSLGATGANYGYTF.

The rearrangement joins TRBV4-3 to TRBJ2-1; D perhaps matches TRBD2 (6 bases). Looked up from germline, CDR1 is LGHNA and CDR2 is YSLEER. With 1 base removed from V and 4 bases from J, the gap between germline ends came to 11 bases. The CDR3 consists of 15 residues. CDR3 coding DNA: TGCGCCAGCAGCCAAGGGGGGGTAGGGTACAATGAGCAGTTCTTC. The encoded protein is CASSQGGVGYNEQFF.

The rearrangement joins TRBV5-1 to TRBJ2-1; a weak D match, TRBD2 (6 bases). V was cut by 2 bases and J by 7 bases, with 16 bases left in between. The CDR3 totals 15 residues. Germline V gene sequence: CDR1 SGHRS, CDR2 YFSETQ. The DNA for the CDR3 is TGCGCCAGCAGCTTTGTAGCGGCCCCAGGAAATGAGCAGTTCTTC. This translates into CASSFVAAPGNEQFF. Full variable domain (rest looked up from reference TRBV5-1 and TRBJ2-1): KAGVTQTPRYLIKTRGQQVTLSCSPISGHRSVSWYQQTPGQGLQFLFEYFSETQRNKGNFPGRFSGRQFSNSRSEMNVSTLELGDSALYLCASSFVAAPGNEQFFGPGTRLTVL.

The rearrangement joins TRBV30 to TRBJ2-7; D is unresolved. Deletions cut 0 bases from V and 0 bases from J, with 12 bases between. The length of the CDR3 is 15 residues. CDR1 is GTSNPN and CDR2 is SVGIG in the germline V gene (reference sequence). In DNA form, the CDR3 reads TGTGCCTGGAGTGTACGAGCGAGCCTCTCCTACGAGCAGTACTTC. Translation: CAWSVRASLSYEQYF.

The genes are TRBV5-6 and TRBJ2-3; TRBD2 might be the D (6 bases). V was shortened by 1 base and J by 2 bases, with 11 bases between the two germline ends. The CDR3 loop spans 15 amino acids. The germline gives CDR1 SGHDT, CDR2 YYEEEE. The DNA of the CDR3 is TGTGCCAGCAGCTTGAATGGGAGGCTCACAGATACGCAGTATTTT. It specifies CASSLNGRLTDTQYF. Full variable domain (outside the CDR3, taken from reference TRBV5-6 and TRBJ2-3): DAGVTQSPTHLIKTRGQQVTLRCSPKSGHDTVSWYQQALGQGPQFIFQYYEEEERQRGNFPDRFSGHQFPNYSSELNVNALLLGDSALYLCASSLNGRLTDTQYFGPGTRLTVL.